Shown below are 10 T cell receptor beta chains from a single sample sequenced in a study of blood T cell repertoires in COVID-19. Clones were read by immunoSEQ multiplex PCR, and TCRdb kept only the in-frame ones, dropping some. In the table there are fewer than 200,000 clones, around 85% of which are singletons. The sequenced sample consisted of peripheral blood. The receptor source for this set is a woman aged 60-75 years with acute or convalescent COVID-19.

The chain carries TRBV5-1 and TRBJ2-2, with D maybe TRBD2 (6 bases). Germline lookup yields CDR1 SGHRS and CDR2 YFSETQ. The germline V and J ends were trimmed by 0 bases and 4 bases, with 10 bases remaining between them. This CDR3 is 15 amino acids long. CDR3 sequence reads: CASSLGAGRTGELFF. The CDR3 DNA sequence: TGCGCCAGCAGCTTGGGCGCGGGACGCACCGGGGAGCTGTTTTTT.

Concerning this clone: The identical CDR3 is also encoded by other nucleotide sequences in the sample. The chain employs TRBV6-5 and TRBJ1-5; 8 bases match TRBD1. The J segment lost 5 bases and the V segment lost 4 bases, leaving 1 base of the junction unmatched. The V gene's germline CDR1 is MNHEY and CDR2 SVGAGI. CDR3 length equals 13 residues. CDR3 amino acids: CASSLDRDQPQHF. Written as DNA, the CDR3 is TGTGCCAGCAGTTTGGACAGGGATCAGCCCCAGCATTTT.

V and J are TRBV5-1 and TRBJ2-1, with D perhaps matching TRBD2 (5 bases). Germline V gives CDR1 SGHRS, CDR2 YFSETQ. The V and J ends lost 1 base and 5 bases respectively, with 10 bases between them. The CDR3 runs to 14 residues. As DNA, the CDR3 is TGCGCCAGCAGCTTGCCAGTCGGGGACAATGAGCAGTTCTTC. It yields the protein CASSLPVGDNEQFF.

The genes are TRBV28 and TRBJ2-7, with TRBD2 identical over 8 bases. V gave up 8 bases and J gave up 5 bases; unmatched junction bases: 11. The germline CDR1 and CDR2 sequences are MDHEN and SYDVKM. This CDR3 has 14 amino acids. The chain's CDR3 is CASGSAGVRNEQYF. The DNA of the CDR3 is TGTGCCAGCGGCTCAGCGGGAGTGCGTAACGAGCAGTACTTC.

In its sample, this clone was seen a few times. The chain uses TRBV14 and TRBJ2-7, with 9 positions matching TRBD1. Germline values: CDR1 SGHDN, CDR2 FVKESK. V lost 4 bases to trimming and J lost 7 bases; unmatched junction nucleotides: 8. The CDR3 totals 14 residues. This CDR3 is CASSPWDRVGEQYF. CDR3 coding DNA: TGTGCCAGCAGCCCTTGGGACAGGGTAGGGGAGCAGTACTTC. Based on the CDR3 plus reference TRBV14 and TRBJ2-7, the full variable domain is EAGVTQFPSHSVIEKGQTVTLRCDPISGHDNLYWYRRVMGKEIKFLLHFVKESKQDESGMPNNRFLAERTGGTYSTLKVQPAELEDSGVYFCASSPWDRVGEQYFGPGTRLTVT.

V and J are TRBV5-1 and TRBJ1-4; D gene uncertain. The ends were cut back, 4 bases at V and 3 bases at J, with 13 bases in the middle. This CDR3 has 15 residues. From germline, CDR1 is SGHRS and CDR2 YFSETQ. The CDR3 coding sequence is TGCGCCAGCAGCCCACAGTCGTCTCCTAATGAAAAACTGTTTTTT. Translating gives CASSPQSSPNEKLFF.

This clone was detected only once. The rearrangement joins TRBV5-1 to TRBJ1-2; D is ambiguous. Trimming pared 4 bases from V and 2 bases from J, leaving 9 bases between. Per germline, CDR1 SGHRS and CDR2 YFSETQ. The CDR3 length is 13 residues. This chain's CDR3 is CASSPQENYGYTF. CDR3 nucleotides: TGCGCCAGCAGCCCCCAGGAAAACTATGGCTACACCTTC.

The chain combines TRBV18 with TRBJ1-6, with unresolved D. Germline V lookup: CDR1 KGHSH, CDR2 LQKENI. Between the trimmed V and J ends, which lost 3 bases and 8 bases, there was a span of 11 bases. CDR3 size: 14 residues. CDR3 nucleotide sequence: TGTGCCAGCTCACCTCTGTTACGCGATTCACCCCTCCACTTT. This codes for CASSPLLRDSPLHF.

V usage is TRBV5-6 and J usage is TRBJ1-2; D perhaps matches TRBD1 (5 bases). The V end was cut by 4 bases, the J end by 3 bases, with 19 bases between. CDR1 and CDR2 (germline): SGHDT, YYEEEE. This CDR3 is 16 amino acids long. The CDR3 region has the DNA TGTGCCAGCAGCGGTGGGGGGGAGCGGTGGGACTATGGCTACACCTTC. This gives the protein CASSGGGERWDYGYTF.

V usage is TRBV25-1 and J usage is TRBJ1-1; no clear D gene. Trimming left V 5 bases short and J 3 bases short, with 13 bases between. This CDR3 is built from 14 residues. Germline assignment: CDR1 MGHDK and CDR2 SYGVNS. The CDR3 DNA reads as TGTGCCAGCAGTTTGCCGGGGATCGACACTGAAGCTTTCTTT. This encodes CASSLPGIDTEAFF.